The TCR beta chain described here comes from a study of blood T cell repertoires in COVID-19. Only in-frame clones appear in the TCRdb table, and some are missing; sequencing was by immunoSEQ multiplex PCR. Counted here are roughly 400,000 clones, 70% to 90% occurring once; the ten biggest clones make up approximately 1.5%. The V and J ends lost 5 bases and 1 base respectively, with 23 bases between them. The CDR3 sequence is 18 residues long. Germline CDR1 and CDR2: MNHEY and SMNVEV (reference sequence). People in the exposed group encountered a COVID-19 case within 2 weeks before entering the study.

Sequencing input: PBMCs or T cells enriched from blood (not recorded which). The TCR comes from a woman aged 18 to 35 who had been exposed to COVID-19. The J gene is TRBJ1-1, the V gene TRBV27; D gene uncertain. Here the CDR3 reads CASSHLPGSQVTNTEAFF. In DNA, the CDR3 is TGTGCCAGCAGTCACCTTCCGGGATCCCAAGTAACGAACACTGAAGCTTTCTTT.